This T cell receptor (beta chain) was found in a study of blood T cell repertoires in COVID-19. The overall study: From the United States, Italy and Spain came samples of acute and convalescent COVID-19. Sample material is recorded as cDNA or gDNA derived from T cells, B-cell-depleted T cells, or PBMCs.

The authors' processing: Estimation of nucleated cell counts was performed using reference gene primer amplification. Using immunoSEQ multiplex PCR, the repertoire was profiled, and TCRdb retains in-frame clones only, with some absent. The DNA gave D and trimming, while V, J and clone size come from that table. This table holds about 85,000 clones, 89% found once. V was clipped by 2 bases and J by 6 bases, with 8 bases between them. Looked up from germline, CDR1 is WNHNN and CDR2 is SYGVQD (reference sequence). The CDR3 extends over 12 amino acids. The chain has TRBV10-1 and TRBJ2-7; D might be TRBD1 (5 bases). Specimen: peripheral blood. This TCR derives from a man aged 50-60 years with acute or convalescent COVID-19. CDR3 sequence: CASSEPQGEQYF. Written as DNA, the CDR3 is TGCGCCAGCAGTGAGCCCCAGGGCGAGCAGTACTTC.